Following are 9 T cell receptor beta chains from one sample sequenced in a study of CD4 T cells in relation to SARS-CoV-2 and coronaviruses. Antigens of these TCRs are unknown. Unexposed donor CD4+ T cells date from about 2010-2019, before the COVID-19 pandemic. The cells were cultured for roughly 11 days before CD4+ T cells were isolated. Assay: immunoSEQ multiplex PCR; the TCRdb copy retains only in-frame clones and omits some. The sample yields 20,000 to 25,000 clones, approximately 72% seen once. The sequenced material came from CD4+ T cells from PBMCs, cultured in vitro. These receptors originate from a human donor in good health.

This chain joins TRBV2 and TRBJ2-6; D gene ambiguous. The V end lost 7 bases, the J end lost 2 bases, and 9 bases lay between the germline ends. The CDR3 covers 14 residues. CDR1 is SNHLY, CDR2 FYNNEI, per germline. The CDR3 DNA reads TGTGCCAGCAAGTCTGGGGCTGGGGCCAACGTCCTGACTTTC. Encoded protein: CASKSGAGANVLTF.

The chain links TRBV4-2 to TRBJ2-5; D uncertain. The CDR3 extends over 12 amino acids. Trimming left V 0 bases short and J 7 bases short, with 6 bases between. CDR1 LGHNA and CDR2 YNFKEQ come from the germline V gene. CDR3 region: CASSQDLGTQYF. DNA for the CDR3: TGTGCCAGCAGCCAAGATTTGGGGACCCAGTACTTC.

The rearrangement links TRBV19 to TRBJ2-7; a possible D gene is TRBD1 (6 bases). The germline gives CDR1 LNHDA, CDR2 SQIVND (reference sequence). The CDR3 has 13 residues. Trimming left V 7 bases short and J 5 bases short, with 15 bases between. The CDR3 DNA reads TGTGCCAGTACGGACAGCCTCATGGACGAGCAGTACTTC. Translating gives CASTDSLMDEQYF.

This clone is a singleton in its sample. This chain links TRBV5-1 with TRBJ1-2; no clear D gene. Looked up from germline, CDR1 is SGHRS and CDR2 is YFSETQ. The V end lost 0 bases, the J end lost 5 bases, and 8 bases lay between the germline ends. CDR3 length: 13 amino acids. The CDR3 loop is CASSLEWDYGYTF. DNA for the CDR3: TGCGCCAGCAGCTTGGAGTGGGATTATGGCTACACCTTC.

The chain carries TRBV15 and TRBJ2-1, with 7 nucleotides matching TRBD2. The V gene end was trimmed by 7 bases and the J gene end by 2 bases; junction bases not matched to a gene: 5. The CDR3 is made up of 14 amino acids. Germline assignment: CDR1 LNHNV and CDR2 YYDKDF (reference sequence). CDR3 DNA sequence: TGTGCCACCATCCGGGACTATACCTACAATGAGCAGTTCTTC. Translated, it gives CATIRDYTYNEQFF.

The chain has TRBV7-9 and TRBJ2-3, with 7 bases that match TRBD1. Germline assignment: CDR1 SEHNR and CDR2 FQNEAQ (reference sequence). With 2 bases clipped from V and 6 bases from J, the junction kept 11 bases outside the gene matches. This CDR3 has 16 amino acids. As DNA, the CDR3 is TGTGCCAGCAGCTTATCGACAGGGATAATTGGGGATACGCAGTATTTT. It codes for CASSLSTGIIGDTQYF.

CDR3 sequence reads: CASSISGVGETQYF. CDR3 nucleotides: TGTGCCAGTAGTATATCTGGGGTAGGAGAGACCCAGTACTTC. J is TRBJ2-5 and V is TRBV19; D uncertain. Trimming stripped 2 bases from V and 4 bases from J, with 11 bases between. There are 14 residues in the CDR3. CDR1 is LNHDA and CDR2 is SQIVND in the germline V gene (reference sequence). The full variable domain, its missing parts supplied by reference TRBV19 and TRBJ2-5, is DGGITQSPKYLFRKEGQNVTLSCEQNLNHDAMYWYRQDPGQGLRLIYYSQIVNDFQKGDIAEGYSVSREKKESFPLTVTSAQKNPTAFYLCASSISGVGETQYFGPGTRLLVL.

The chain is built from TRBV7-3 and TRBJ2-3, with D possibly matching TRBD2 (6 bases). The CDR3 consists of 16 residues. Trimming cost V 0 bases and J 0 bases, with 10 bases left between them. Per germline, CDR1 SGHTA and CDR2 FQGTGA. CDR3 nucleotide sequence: TGTGCCAGCAGCTTAACGGGCGGGGCTAGCACAGATACGCAGTATTTT. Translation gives CASSLTGGASTDTQYF.

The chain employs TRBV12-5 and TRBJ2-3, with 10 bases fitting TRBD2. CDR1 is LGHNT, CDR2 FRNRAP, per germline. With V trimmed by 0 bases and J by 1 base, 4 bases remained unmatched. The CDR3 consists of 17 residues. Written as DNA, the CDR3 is TGTGCTAGTGGTTTGGTAATAAGCGGGAGGGGCACAGATACGCAGTATTTT. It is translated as CASGLVISGRGTDTQYF.